This TCR beta chain was identified in a study of T cell responses to AZD1222 COVID-19 vaccine. This CDR3 is 13 amino acids long. Germline values: CDR1 SSHAT, CDR2 FNYEAQ (reference sequence). Profiled with immunoSEQ multiplex PCR; TCRdb holds only in-frame clones, not every one. The sample holds some 120,000 clones; approximately 88% are singletons and the top ten take 28%. The receptor comes from an adult in good health. Sequences were derived from peripheral blood, sampled on day 0 of AZD1222 vaccination. The chain recombines TRBV7-7 with TRBJ1-4; possibly TRBD1 for D (6 bases). CDR3 bases: TGTGCTAGCGCACAGGGATGGGGTGAAAAACTGTTTTTT. It yields the protein CASAQGWGEKLFF.